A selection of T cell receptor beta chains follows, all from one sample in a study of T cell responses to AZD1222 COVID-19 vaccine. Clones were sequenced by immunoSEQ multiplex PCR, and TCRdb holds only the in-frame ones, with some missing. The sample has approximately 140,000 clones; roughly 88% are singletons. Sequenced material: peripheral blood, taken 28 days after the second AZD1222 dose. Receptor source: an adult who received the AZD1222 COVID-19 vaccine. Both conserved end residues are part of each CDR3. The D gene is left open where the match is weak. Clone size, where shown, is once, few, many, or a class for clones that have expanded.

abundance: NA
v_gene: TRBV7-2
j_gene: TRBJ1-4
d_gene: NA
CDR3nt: TGTGCCAGCAGCTTATACCGGACTCAGGAAGCAACTAATGAAAAACTGTTTTTT
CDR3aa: CASSLYRTQEATNEKLFF

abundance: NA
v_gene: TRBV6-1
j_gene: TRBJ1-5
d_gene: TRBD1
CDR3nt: TGTGCCAGCAGTGAAGCACAGGGGGCATTCCAGCCCCAGCATTTT
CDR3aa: CASSEAQGAFQPQHF

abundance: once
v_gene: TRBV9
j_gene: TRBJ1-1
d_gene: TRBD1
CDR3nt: TGTGCCAGCAGCTCACCCCAGGGACAGGAGACCATGAACACTGAAGCTTTCTTT
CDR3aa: CASSSPQGQETMNTEAFF

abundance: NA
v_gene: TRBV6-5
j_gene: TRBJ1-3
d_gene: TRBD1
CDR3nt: TGTGCCAGCGGGGACAGGGGCAGTAACACCATATATTTT
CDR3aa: CASGDRGSNTIYF

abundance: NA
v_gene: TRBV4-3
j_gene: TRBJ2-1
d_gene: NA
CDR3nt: TGCGCCAGCAGCCAAGAGTTCTGGGGGGCCGACTCCTACAATGAGCAGTTCTTC
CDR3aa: CASSQEFWGADSYNEQFF

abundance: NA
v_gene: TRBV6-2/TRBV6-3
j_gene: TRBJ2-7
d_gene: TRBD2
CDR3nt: TGTGCCAGCAGTTTCGGGGGGACTAGCGGGAGGCTCGAGCAGTACTTC
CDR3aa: CASSFGGTSGRLEQYF

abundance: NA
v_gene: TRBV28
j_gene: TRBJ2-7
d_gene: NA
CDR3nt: TGTGCCAGCAGTTCTCAGGGCACCTACGAGCAGTACTTC
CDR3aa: CASSSQGTYEQYF

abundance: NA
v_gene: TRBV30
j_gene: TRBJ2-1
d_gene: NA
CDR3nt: TGTGCCTGGAGTGTAAGCATCAATGAGCAGTTCTTC
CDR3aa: CAWSVSINEQFF

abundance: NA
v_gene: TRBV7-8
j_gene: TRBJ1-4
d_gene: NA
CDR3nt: TGTGCCAGCAGCCATCGGCACCCATCCAGTAATGAAAAACTGTTTTTT
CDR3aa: CASSHRHPSSNEKLFF

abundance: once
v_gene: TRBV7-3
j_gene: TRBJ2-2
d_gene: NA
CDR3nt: TGTGCCAGCAGCTTAAACGGCGGAGACACCGGGGAGCTGTTTTTT
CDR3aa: CASSLNGGDTGELFF

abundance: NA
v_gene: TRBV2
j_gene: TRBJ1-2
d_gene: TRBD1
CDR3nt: TGTGCCAGCAGACCCAGGGGGCGGCTTGGCTACACCTTC
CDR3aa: CASRPRGRLGYTF

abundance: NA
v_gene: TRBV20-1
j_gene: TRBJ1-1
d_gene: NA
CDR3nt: TGCAGTGCTACCTCGAGCATGAAGGCTTTCTTT
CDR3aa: CSATSSMKAFF

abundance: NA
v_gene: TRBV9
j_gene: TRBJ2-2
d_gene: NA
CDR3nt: TGTGCCAGCAGCCGGGAGCGCACCGGGGAGCTGTTTTTT
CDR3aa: CASSRERTGELFF

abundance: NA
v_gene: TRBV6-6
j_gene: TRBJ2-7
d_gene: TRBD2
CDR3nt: TGTGCCAGCAGTTACCGCTCCGGGCCTAGCGGATACGAGCAGTACTTC
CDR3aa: CASSYRSGPSGYEQYF

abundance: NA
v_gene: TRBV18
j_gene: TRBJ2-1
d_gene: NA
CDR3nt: TGTGCCAGCTCACAACCGGGAGCACAAAGGCCCGACAATGAGCAGTTCTTC
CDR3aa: CASSQPGAQRPDNEQFF

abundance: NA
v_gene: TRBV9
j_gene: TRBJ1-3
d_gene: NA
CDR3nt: TGTGCCAGCAGTAGAGGACCTGGAAACACCATATATTTT
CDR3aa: CASSRGPGNTIYF

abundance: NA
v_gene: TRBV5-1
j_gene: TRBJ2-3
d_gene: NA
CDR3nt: TGCGCCAGCAGCTTGGGGGATGGGCTCTTCACAGATACGCAGTATTTT
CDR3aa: CASSLGDGLFTDTQYF

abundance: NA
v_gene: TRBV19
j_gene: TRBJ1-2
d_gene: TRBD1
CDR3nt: TGTGCCAGTAGTATCCAGGGACAGGGCCGCGGTGGCTACACCTTC
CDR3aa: CASSIQGQGRGGYTF

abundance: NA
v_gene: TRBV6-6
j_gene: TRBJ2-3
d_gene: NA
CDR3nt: TGTGCCAGCAGTTACCGCGGTTCTAGCACAGATACGCAGTATTTT
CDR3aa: CASSYRGSSTDTQYF

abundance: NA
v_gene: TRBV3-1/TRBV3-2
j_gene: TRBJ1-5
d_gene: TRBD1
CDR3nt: TGTGCCAGCAGCCCCGGACAGGCTTCGCGTCAGCCCCAGCATTTT
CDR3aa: CASSPGQASRQPQHF

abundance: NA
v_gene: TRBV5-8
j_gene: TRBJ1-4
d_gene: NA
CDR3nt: TGTGCCAGCAGTAACTTAGCCCGTGGTAATGAAAAACTGTTTTTT
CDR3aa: CASSNLARGNEKLFF

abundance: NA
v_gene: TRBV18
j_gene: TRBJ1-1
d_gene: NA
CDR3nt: TGTGCCAGCTCACCAGTCCTGAACACTGAAGCTTTCTTT
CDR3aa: CASSPVLNTEAFF

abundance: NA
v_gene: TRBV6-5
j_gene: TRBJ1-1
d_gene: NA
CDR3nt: TGTGCCAGCAGTTACCTCGTCGGGGGAGGGGGTGAAGCTTTCTTT
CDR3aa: CASSYLVGGGGEAFF

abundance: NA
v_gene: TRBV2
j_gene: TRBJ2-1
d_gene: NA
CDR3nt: TGTGCCAGCAGTGGTGTCAGGGCGGGTGAGCAGTTCTTC
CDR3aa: CASSGVRAGEQFF

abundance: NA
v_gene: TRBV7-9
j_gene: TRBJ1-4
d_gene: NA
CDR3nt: TGTGCCAGCAGCTTCGGGGTCAAACTGTTTTTT
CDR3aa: CASSFGVKLFF

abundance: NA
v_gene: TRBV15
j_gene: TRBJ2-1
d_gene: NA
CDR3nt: TGTGCCACCAGCAGAGACTACAGCGGGCGCAACAATGAGCAGTTCTTC
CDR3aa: CATSRDYSGRNNEQFF

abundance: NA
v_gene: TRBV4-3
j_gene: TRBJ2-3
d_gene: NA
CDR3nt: TGCGCCAGCAGCCAAGAAGGGACCGGGAGTGGGTCTACGCAGTATTTT
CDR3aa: CASSQEGTGSGSTQYF

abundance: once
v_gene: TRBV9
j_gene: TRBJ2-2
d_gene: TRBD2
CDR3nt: TGTGCCAGCAGCGTACCCTCGGGGGGCACCGGGGAGCTGTTTTTT
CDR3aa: CASSVPSGGTGELFF

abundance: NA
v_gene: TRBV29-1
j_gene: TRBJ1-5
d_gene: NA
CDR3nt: TGCAGCGTTGAAGATGGAACCAGGGCCCAGCATTTT
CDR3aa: CSVEDGTRAQHF

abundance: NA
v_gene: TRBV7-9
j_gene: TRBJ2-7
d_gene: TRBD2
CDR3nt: TGTGCCAGCAGCTTAGTGGCTAGCGGGAGTTACGAGCAGTACTTC
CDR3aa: CASSLVASGSYEQYF

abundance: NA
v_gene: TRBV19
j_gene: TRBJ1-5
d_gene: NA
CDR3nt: TGTGCCAGTACGATCTGGGACCGACTCAATCAGCCCCAGCATTTT
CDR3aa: CASTIWDRLNQPQHF

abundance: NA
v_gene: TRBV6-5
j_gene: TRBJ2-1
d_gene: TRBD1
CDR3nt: TGTGCCAGCAGTTCGGGACAGGGTAATCTCAATGAGCAGTTCTTC
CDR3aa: CASSSGQGNLNEQFF

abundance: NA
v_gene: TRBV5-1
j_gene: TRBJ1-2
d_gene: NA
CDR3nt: TGCGCCAGCAGCTTGGCCAGGGACTATGGCTACACCTTC
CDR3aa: CASSLARDYGYTF

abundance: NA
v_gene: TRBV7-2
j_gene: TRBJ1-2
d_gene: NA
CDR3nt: TGTGCCAGCAGCTTAGCGCCGACAGAGAACTATGGCTACACCTTC
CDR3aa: CASSLAPTENYGYTF

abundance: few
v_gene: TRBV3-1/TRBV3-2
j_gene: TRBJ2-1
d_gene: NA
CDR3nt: TGTGCCAGCAGCCAATTCGGGTCCCACAATGAGCAGTTCTTC
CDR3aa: CASSQFGSHNEQFF

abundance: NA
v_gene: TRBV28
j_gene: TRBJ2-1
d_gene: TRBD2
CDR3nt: TGTGCCAGCAGTTCACCGGGACTAGGCGTTAACAGCTCCTACAATGAGCAGTTCTTC
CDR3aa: CASSSPGLGVNSSYNEQFF

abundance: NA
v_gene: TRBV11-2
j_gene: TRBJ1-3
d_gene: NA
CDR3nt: TGTGCCAGCAGCTTAGACCCAGGACCCTCTGGAAACACCATATATTTT
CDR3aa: CASSLDPGPSGNTIYF

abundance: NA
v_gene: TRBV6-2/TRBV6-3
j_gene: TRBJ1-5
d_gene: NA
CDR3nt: TGTGCCAGCAGTTATTCGCGGGGTAGCAATCAGCCCCAGCATTTT
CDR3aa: CASSYSRGSNQPQHF

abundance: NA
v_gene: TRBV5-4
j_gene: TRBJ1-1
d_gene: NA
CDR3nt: TGTGCCAGCAGCCGACCACAGGGGAACACTGAAGCTTTCTTT
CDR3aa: CASSRPQGNTEAFF

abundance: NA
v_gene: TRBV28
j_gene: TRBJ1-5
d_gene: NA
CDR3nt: TGTGCCAGCAGTTTACTCAGCGGGCCCCAGCATTTT
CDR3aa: CASSLLSGPQHF

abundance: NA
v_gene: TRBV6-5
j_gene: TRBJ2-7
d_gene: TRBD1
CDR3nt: TGTGCCAGCACGTCTATAGGGACAGGGGGCTACGAGCAGTACTTC
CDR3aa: CASTSIGTGGYEQYF

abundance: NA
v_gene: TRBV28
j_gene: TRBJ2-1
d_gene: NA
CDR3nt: TGTGCCAGCAGGCCATCCGGGGGCAAGTACAATGAGCAGTTCTTC
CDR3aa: CASRPSGGKYNEQFF

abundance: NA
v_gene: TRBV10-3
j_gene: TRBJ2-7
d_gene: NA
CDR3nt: TGTGCCATCGCCCGGGACACTAGACCTCTCGAGCAGTACTTC
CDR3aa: CAIARDTRPLEQYF

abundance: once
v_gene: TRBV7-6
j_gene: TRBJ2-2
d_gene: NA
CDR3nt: TGTGCCAGCAGCTTAGTGGGGGAGACTATCTACACCGGGGAGCTGTTTTTT
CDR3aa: CASSLVGETIYTGELFF